A selection of T cell receptor beta chains follows, all from one sample in a study of blood T cell repertoires in COVID-19. Sequencing was performed with immunoSEQ multiplex PCR; in TCRdb, only in-frame clones are kept and a portion is missing. The sample holds 150,000 to 200,000 clones; about 85% are singletons and the top ten take 3% to 4%. The sample was peripheral blood. These receptors all stem from a human donor with acute or convalescent COVID-19. The donor label of this sample is uncertain. Both conserved end residues are part of each CDR3. Each record gives: clone size, J gene, D gene, CDR3 length, V gene, CDR3 protein, CDR3 DNA. A D gene is named only where the DNA matches it firmly. Rows give clone size only sometimes, using once, few, many, or a class for an expanded clone.

abundance: -; j_gene: TRBJ2-7; d_gene: -; len: 15; v_gene: TRBV7-8; CDR3aa: CASSLSAGAIYEQYF; CDR3nt: TGTGCCAGCAGCTTATCTGCAGGGGCTATTTACGAGCAGTACTTC
abundance: -; j_gene: TRBJ1-2; d_gene: -; len: 14; v_gene: TRBV7-2; CDR3aa: CASSFRQANYGYTF; CDR3nt: TGTGCCAGCAGCTTTAGACAGGCTAACTATGGCTACACCTTC
abundance: -; j_gene: TRBJ2-5; d_gene: -; len: 18; v_gene: TRBV4-1; CDR3aa: CASSQGGGGGAYQETQYF; CDR3nt: TGCGCCAGCAGCCAAGGTGGGGGAGGGGGGGCGTACCAAGAGACCCAGTACTTC
abundance: -; j_gene: TRBJ1-6; d_gene: -; len: 14; v_gene: TRBV7-2; CDR3aa: CASSQAGLGSPLHF; CDR3nt: TGTGCCAGCAGCCAGGCAGGGTTAGGCTCACCCCTCCACTTT
abundance: few; j_gene: TRBJ2-7; d_gene: -; len: 14; v_gene: TRBV5-1; CDR3aa: CASMGAGATYEQYF; CDR3nt: TGCGCCAGCATGGGGGCGGGCGCCACCTACGAGCAGTACTTC
abundance: -; j_gene: TRBJ1-4; d_gene: -; len: 16; v_gene: TRBV5-1; CDR3aa: CASSPGTLATNEKLFF; CDR3nt: TGCGCCAGCAGCCCTGGGACACTTGCAACTAATGAAAAACTGTTTTTT
abundance: -; j_gene: TRBJ2-7; d_gene: -; len: 15; v_gene: TRBV19; CDR3aa: CASSIEGGATYEQYF; CDR3nt: TGTGCCAGTAGTATAGAAGGGGGGGCCACCTACGAGCAGTACTTC
abundance: -; j_gene: TRBJ2-5; d_gene: -; len: 12; v_gene: TRBV5-1; CDR3aa: CASSHPSGTQYF; CDR3nt: TGCGCCAGCAGCCATCCTTCAGGGACCCAGTACTTC
abundance: many; j_gene: TRBJ1-2; d_gene: -; len: 13; v_gene: TRBV6-5; CDR3aa: CASSYSSSYGYTF; CDR3nt: TGTGCCAGCAGTTACTCGTCGTCCTATGGCTACACCTTC
abundance: -; j_gene: TRBJ2-6; d_gene: -; len: 17; v_gene: TRBV7-9; CDR3aa: CASSQQGVLAGANVLTF; CDR3nt: TGTGCCAGCAGCCAACAGGGAGTTCTCGCTGGGGCCAACGTCCTGACTTTC
abundance: -; j_gene: TRBJ1-4; d_gene: -; len: 14; v_gene: TRBV6-6; CDR3aa: CASRTGSNNEKLFF; CDR3nt: TGTGCCAGCAGGACCGGGTCAAATAATGAAAAACTGTTTTTT
abundance: -; j_gene: TRBJ1-3; d_gene: -; len: 16; v_gene: TRBV9; CDR3aa: CASSVGARDSGNTIYF; CDR3nt: TGTGCCAGCAGCGTAGGAGCCCGGGACTCTGGAAACACCATATATTTT
abundance: -; j_gene: TRBJ2-2; d_gene: TRBD1; len: 15; v_gene: TRBV10-3; CDR3aa: CAISAGQANTGELFF; CDR3nt: TGTGCCATCAGTGCGGGACAGGCTAACACCGGGGAGCTGTTTTTT
abundance: -; j_gene: TRBJ1-2; d_gene: -; len: 15; v_gene: TRBV18; CDR3aa: CASSLRQESNYGYTF; CDR3nt: TGTGCCAGCTCACTTAGACAGGAAAGTAACTATGGCTACACCTTC
abundance: -; j_gene: TRBJ2-7; d_gene: TRBD1; len: 15; v_gene: TRBV6-5; CDR3aa: CASSSTGKTMNEQYF; CDR3nt: TGTGCCAGCAGTTCGACAGGGAAAACTATGAACGAGCAGTACTTC
abundance: -; j_gene: TRBJ1-1; d_gene: TRBD1; len: 13; v_gene: TRBV6-5; CDR3aa: CASTLPGTDEAFF; CDR3nt: TGTGCCAGCACCCTACCCGGGACAGATGAAGCTTTCTTT
abundance: -; j_gene: TRBJ1-2; d_gene: -; len: 15; v_gene: TRBV18; CDR3aa: CASSPPGGPLYGYTF; CDR3nt: TGTGCCAGCTCACCCCCGGGAGGGCCACTCTATGGCTACACCTTC
abundance: -; j_gene: TRBJ1-5; d_gene: TRBD1; len: 13; v_gene: TRBV30; CDR3aa: CAWSKTGGQPQHF; CDR3nt: TGTGCCTGGAGTAAAACAGGGGGTCAGCCCCAGCATTTT
abundance: -; j_gene: TRBJ1-4; d_gene: TRBD1; len: 15; v_gene: TRBV3-1/TRBV3-2; CDR3aa: CASSHHGQENEKLFF; CDR3nt: TGTGCCAGCAGCCATCACGGACAGGAGAATGAAAAACTGTTTTTT
abundance: -; j_gene: TRBJ2-4; d_gene: TRBD2; len: 15; v_gene: TRBV11-2; CDR3aa: CASSSTSGALDIQYF; CDR3nt: TGTGCCAGCAGCTCAACTAGCGGCGCACTGGACATTCAGTACTTC
abundance: -; j_gene: TRBJ2-3; d_gene: TRBD2; len: 13; v_gene: TRBV9; CDR3aa: CASSGRETDTQYF; CDR3nt: TGTGCCAGCAGCGGGCGGGAGACAGATACGCAGTATTTT
abundance: -; j_gene: TRBJ2-7; d_gene: -; len: 15; v_gene: TRBV11-2; CDR3aa: CASSLTRGQAYEQYF; CDR3nt: TGTGCCAGCAGCTTAACCCGAGGACAAGCCTACGAGCAGTACTTC
abundance: -; j_gene: TRBJ2-3; d_gene: TRBD1; len: 15; v_gene: TRBV24-1; CDR3aa: CATSDPGQGADTQYF; CDR3nt: TGTGCCACCAGTGATCCCGGACAGGGGGCAGATACGCAGTATTTT
abundance: few; j_gene: TRBJ1-1; d_gene: TRBD1; len: 16; v_gene: TRBV7-9; CDR3aa: CASGVGQPVPNTEAFF; CDR3nt: TGTGCCAGCGGGGTGGGACAGCCTGTCCCCAACACTGAAGCTTTCTTT
abundance: -; j_gene: TRBJ2-2; d_gene: TRBD1; len: 16; v_gene: TRBV11-2; CDR3aa: CASSRGQGSNTGELFF; CDR3nt: TGTGCCAGCAGCCGAGGACAGGGGTCTAACACCGGGGAGCTGTTTTTT
abundance: once; j_gene: TRBJ1-2; d_gene: -; len: 17; v_gene: TRBV4-1; CDR3aa: CASSQRDKGPLLYGYTF; CDR3nt: TGCGCCAGCAGCCAACGGGACAAGGGCCCACTACTATATGGCTACACCTTC
abundance: -; j_gene: TRBJ1-2; d_gene: TRBD1; len: 14; v_gene: TRBV5-1; CDR3aa: CASSLRRGLDGYTF; CDR3nt: TGCGCCAGCAGCTTGAGAAGGGGGCTGGATGGCTACACCTTC
abundance: -; j_gene: TRBJ1-4; d_gene: -; len: 15; v_gene: TRBV18; CDR3aa: CASSPSQGRNEKLFF; CDR3nt: TGTGCCAGCTCACCATCCCAGGGCCGTAATGAAAAACTGTTTTTT
abundance: -; j_gene: TRBJ2-4; d_gene: TRBD2; len: 19; v_gene: TRBV5-4; CDR3aa: CASSLKGLAGTLAKNIQYF; CDR3nt: TGTGCCAGCAGCTTGAAGGGGCTAGCGGGGACTTTAGCCAAAAACATTCAGTACTTC
abundance: -; j_gene: TRBJ2-2; d_gene: -; len: 12; v_gene: TRBV2; CDR3aa: CASSDGSRELFF; CDR3nt: TGTGCCAGCAGTGACGGGAGCCGGGAGCTGTTTTTT
abundance: -; j_gene: TRBJ2-7; d_gene: TRBD1; len: 15; v_gene: TRBV5-1; CDR3aa: CASSLGGQGAYEQYF; CDR3nt: TGCGCCAGCAGCTTGGGGGGACAGGGGGCGTACGAGCAGTACTTC
abundance: -; j_gene: TRBJ2-5; d_gene: TRBD1; len: 15; v_gene: TRBV7-6; CDR3aa: CASSPGQGLGGTQYF; CDR3nt: TGTGCCAGCAGCCCGGGACAGGGCCTGGGAGGGACCCAGTACTTC
abundance: -; j_gene: TRBJ1-5; d_gene: -; len: 14; v_gene: TRBV6-5; CDR3aa: CASSSTYGNQPQHF; CDR3nt: TGTGCCAGCAGTTCCACTTACGGCAATCAGCCCCAGCATTTT
abundance: -; j_gene: TRBJ1-4; d_gene: -; len: 16; v_gene: TRBV9; CDR3aa: CASSVAKTGGEEKLFF; CDR3nt: TGTGCCAGCAGCGTAGCTAAAACAGGCGGAGAAGAAAAACTGTTTTTT
abundance: -; j_gene: TRBJ2-7; d_gene: -; len: 14; v_gene: TRBV11-3; CDR3aa: CASSLTRADYEQYF; CDR3nt: TGTGCCAGCAGCCTTACCAGGGCGGACTACGAGCAGTACTTC
abundance: -; j_gene: TRBJ2-7; d_gene: TRBD1; len: 14; v_gene: TRBV4-2; CDR3aa: CASSTRTGDYEQYF; CDR3nt: TGTGCCAGCAGCACACGGACAGGGGACTACGAGCAGTACTTC
abundance: -; j_gene: TRBJ2-2; d_gene: TRBD2; len: 16; v_gene: TRBV28; CDR3aa: CASKKRTSGVTGELFF; CDR3nt: TGTGCCAGCAAAAAAAGGACTAGCGGGGTAACCGGGGAGCTGTTTTTT
abundance: -; j_gene: TRBJ2-2; d_gene: TRBD1; len: 15; v_gene: TRBV7-7; CDR3aa: CASSTGQGSTGELFF; CDR3nt: TGTGCCAGCAGCACTGGACAGGGGAGCACCGGGGAGCTGTTTTTT
abundance: -; j_gene: TRBJ2-2; d_gene: TRBD2; len: 16; v_gene: TRBV19; CDR3aa: CASRKGTSGDTGELFF; CDR3nt: TGTGCCAGTAGAAAAGGGACTAGCGGGGACACCGGGGAGCTGTTTTTT
abundance: -; j_gene: TRBJ2-1; d_gene: -; len: 15; v_gene: TRBV7-3; CDR3aa: CASSLMGGPRNEQFF; CDR3nt: TGTGCCAGCAGCTTGATGGGGGGGCCGAGGAATGAGCAGTTCTTC
abundance: -; j_gene: TRBJ2-3; d_gene: TRBD2; len: 16; v_gene: TRBV6-4; CDR3aa: CASSSIAGGRTDTQYF; CDR3nt: TGTGCCAGCAGCTCCATAGCGGGGGGGAGAACAGATACGCAGTATTTT
abundance: -; j_gene: TRBJ1-2; d_gene: -; len: 13; v_gene: TRBV19; CDR3aa: CASSLQGNYGYTF; CDR3nt: TGTGCCAGTAGTCTACAGGGAAACTATGGCTACACCTTC
abundance: -; j_gene: TRBJ1-3; d_gene: -; len: 16; v_gene: TRBV27; CDR3aa: CASSLYARGAGNTIYF; CDR3nt: TGTGCCAGCAGTTTATATGCCCGGGGAGCTGGAAACACCATATATTTT
abundance: -; j_gene: TRBJ2-2; d_gene: TRBD2; len: 16; v_gene: TRBV28; CDR3aa: CASSPGGARGTGELFF; CDR3nt: TGTGCCAGCAGCCCCGGGGGGGCTCGGGGCACCGGGGAGCTGTTTTTT
abundance: -; j_gene: TRBJ2-7; d_gene: -; len: 15; v_gene: TRBV5-8; CDR3aa: CASSLRGAPSYEQYF; CDR3nt: TGTGCCAGCAGCTTGAGGGGCGCCCCCTCCTACGAGCAGTACTTC
abundance: -; j_gene: TRBJ1-2; d_gene: -; len: 15; v_gene: TRBV4-1; CDR3aa: CASSQERTVIYGYTF; CDR3nt: TGCGCCAGCAGCCAAGAAAGGACAGTAATTTATGGCTACACCTTC
abundance: -; j_gene: TRBJ1-3; d_gene: -; len: 17; v_gene: TRBV7-6; CDR3aa: CASSSLGDTRSGNTIYF; CDR3nt: TGTGCCAGCAGCTCCCTCGGGGACACTCGCTCTGGAAACACCATATATTTT
abundance: -; j_gene: TRBJ1-1; d_gene: -; len: 13; v_gene: TRBV12-3/TRBV12-4; CDR3aa: CASSLGQNTEAFF; CDR3nt: TGTGCCAGCAGTCTGGGACAGAACACTGAAGCTTTCTTT
abundance: -; j_gene: TRBJ2-6; d_gene: -; len: 17; v_gene: TRBV6-1; CDR3aa: CASSEGTGYSGANVLTF; CDR3nt: TGTGCCAGCAGTGAAGGAACAGGGTACTCTGGGGCCAACGTCCTGACTTTC
abundance: -; j_gene: TRBJ1-1; d_gene: TRBD1; len: 14; v_gene: TRBV27; CDR3aa: CASSLSRTGAEAFF; CDR3nt: TGTGCCAGCAGTTTATCGAGGACAGGGGCTGAAGCTTTCTTT
abundance: -; j_gene: TRBJ1-5; d_gene: TRBD1; len: 15; v_gene: TRBV4-1; CDR3aa: CASSQGVQGYQPQHF; CDR3nt: TGCGCCAGCAGCCAAGGGGTACAGGGGTATCAGCCCCAGCATTTT
abundance: once; j_gene: TRBJ1-4; d_gene: TRBD1; len: 15; v_gene: TRBV27; CDR3aa: CASSFQGGVNEKLFF; CDR3nt: TGTGCCAGCAGTTTTCAGGGGGGCGTGAACGAAAAACTGTTTTTT
abundance: once; j_gene: TRBJ2-7; d_gene: -; len: 16; v_gene: TRBV30; CDR3aa: CAWSGPGHLSSYEQYF; CDR3nt: TGTGCCTGGAGCGGACCGGGACACTTGAGCTCCTACGAGCAGTACTTC
abundance: -; j_gene: TRBJ1-3; d_gene: -; len: 16; v_gene: TRBV19; CDR3aa: CASSPPDRQGGNTIYF; CDR3nt: TGTGCCAGTTCTCCACCCGACAGGCAAGGTGGAAACACCATATATTTT
abundance: -; j_gene: TRBJ1-4; d_gene: -; len: 16; v_gene: TRBV14; CDR3aa: CASSQQLIATNEKLFF; CDR3nt: TGTGCCAGCAGCCAGCAACTCATAGCAACTAATGAAAAACTGTTTTTT
abundance: -; j_gene: TRBJ1-2; d_gene: TRBD1; len: 17; v_gene: TRBV15; CDR3aa: CATSSRDRDFYLYGYTF; CDR3nt: TGTGCCACCAGCAGCCGGGACAGGGACTTCTACCTCTATGGCTACACCTTC
abundance: -; j_gene: TRBJ2-5; d_gene: TRBD2; len: 15; v_gene: TRBV4-3; CDR3aa: CASSQARVGGETQYF; CDR3nt: TGCGCCAGCAGCCAAGCACGCGTGGGGGGGGAGACCCAGTACTTC
abundance: once; j_gene: TRBJ1-1; d_gene: -; len: 15; v_gene: TRBV7-8; CDR3aa: CASSLARGMNTEAFF; CDR3nt: TGTGCCAGCAGCTTAGCAAGGGGCATGAACACTGAAGCTTTCTTT
abundance: -; j_gene: TRBJ2-7; d_gene: -; len: 15; v_gene: TRBV25-1; CDR3aa: CASSDPQQGINEQYF; CDR3nt: TGTGCCAGCAGTGACCCACAACAGGGTATCAACGAGCAGTACTTC
abundance: -; j_gene: TRBJ1-2; d_gene: TRBD1; len: 15; v_gene: TRBV25-1; CDR3aa: CASRSIQQGAGGYTF; CDR3nt: TGTGCCAGCAGGTCTATTCAGCAGGGGGCCGGAGGCTACACCTTC